This T cell receptor beta chain appears in the sequencing data of a study of blood T cell repertoires in COVID-19. Sequencing was performed with immunoSEQ multiplex PCR; in TCRdb, only in-frame clones are kept and a portion is missing. The data contain 150,000 or so clones, 84% of them seen just once; the ten biggest clones take up 12% to 15%. CDR3 size: 14 residues. Germline CDR1 MNHNS, CDR2 SASEGT. Trimming removed 3 bases from V and 2 bases from J, with 10 bases in between. This clonotype was obtained from a man aged 18 to 35 with active or convalescent COVID-19. The specimen sequenced was peripheral blood. The rearrangement uses TRBV6-1 and TRBJ1-1, with D tentatively TRBD1 (6 bases). The CDR3 sequence is CASSDRTVNTEAFF. CDR3 nucleotide sequence: TGTGCCAGCAGTGATAGGACAGTCAACACTGAAGCTTTCTTT.